Detailed here is one T cell receptor (beta chain). This sample is drawn from a study of blood T cell repertoires in COVID-19. Across the whole study: COVID-19 samples from acute and convalescent phases originated in the United States, Italy and Spain. The cDNA or gDNA used as material had been derived from T cells, B-cell-depleted T cells, or PBMCs.

In the original processing: Reference gene primer amplification gave estimated nucleated cell counts. This table comes from immunoSEQ multiplex PCR, and its TCRdb copy is limited to in-frame clones, with some not included. From that table come the V and J calls and clone size; the DNA was used to work out D and trimming. The sample has 30,000 to 40,000 clones; around nine tenths are singletons. V lost 3 bases, J lost 4 bases, and 3 bases stayed unmatched. This CDR3 has 14 amino acids. Germline CDR1 reads SGHRS; CDR2 reads YFSETQ. This receptor was identified in a man aged 65-85 years with active COVID-19. The rearrangement uses TRBV5-1 and TRBJ2-7, with 11 nucleotides matching TRBD2. The sequencing sample was made of peripheral blood. Here the CDR3 reads CASSYSGGGYEQYF. The CDR3 bases are TGCGCCAGCAGCTATAGCGGGGGGGGATACGAGCAGTACTTC. Variable domain in full (rest from reference TRBV5-1 and TRBJ2-7): KAGVTQTPRYLIKTRGQQVTLSCSPISGHRSVSWYQQTPGQGLQFLFEYFSETQRNKGNFPGRFSGRQFSNSRSEMNVSTLELGDSALYLCASSYSGGGYEQYFGPGTRLTVT.